There are many counts of the clone carrying this T cell receptor beta chain. Using its own MiXCR run on the PCR reads, TCRdb lists one record per CDR3 protein. The profile shows about 640,000 distinct CDR3 sequences, roughly 21% of them singletons. The data originate from a study of molecular identifiers for immune sequencing clone quantification. The length of the CDR3 is 15 residues. With 5 bases clipped from V and 2 bases from J, the junction kept 4 bases outside the gene matches. Input material: naive CD8+ T cells from blood, with Jurkat cell RNA spiked in. The sample's subset: FACS-sorted CD8+CD4-CCR7+CD45RA+ naive T cells. This receptor was obtained from a human donor in good health. Some libraries in this study had Jurkat cell RNA spiked in. V gene TRBV12-3 or TRBV12-4 combines with J gene TRBJ2-5; 11 bases line up with TRBD1. The CDR3 loop is CASSPDRGPQETQYF. Written as DNA, the CDR3 is TGTGCCAGCAGTCCGGACAGGGGGCCTCAAGAGACCCAGTACTTC.